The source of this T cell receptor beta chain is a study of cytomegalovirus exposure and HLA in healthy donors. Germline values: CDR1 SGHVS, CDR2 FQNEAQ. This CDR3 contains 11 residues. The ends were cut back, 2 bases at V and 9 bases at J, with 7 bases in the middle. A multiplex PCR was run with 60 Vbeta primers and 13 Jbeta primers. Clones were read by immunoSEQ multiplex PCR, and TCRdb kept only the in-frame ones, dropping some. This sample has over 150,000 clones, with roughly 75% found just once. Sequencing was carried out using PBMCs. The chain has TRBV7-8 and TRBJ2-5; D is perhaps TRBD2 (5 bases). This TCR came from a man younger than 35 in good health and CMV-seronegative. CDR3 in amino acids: CASSLRGSQYF. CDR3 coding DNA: TGTGCCAGCAGCTTACGGGGATCCCAGTACTTC.